This T cell receptor beta chain came from a study of read filtering for tumor transcriptome and immune sequencing. This clonotype was detected ten times or more. From 300 to 450 ng of RNA, a library with molecular barcoded alpha/delta and beta/gamma adaptors was made. TCRdb called the reads again in MiXCR, with one record for every CDR3 protein. Of over 35,000 distinct CDR3 sequences listed, under 15% are singletons. In germline, CDR1 is MNHEY, CDR2 SMNVEV (reference sequence). This CDR3 region has 16 residues. The trim removed 2 bases at V and 4 bases at J, leaving 2 bases unmatched. Sequencing was carried out using a population of CD138-negative cells sorted from bone marrow. The receptor's source is a donor aged 40 or older with multiple myeloma. The chain has TRBV27 and TRBJ2-1; 13 bases match TRBD2. CDR3 loop: CASSLETSGRYNEQFF. The CDR3 region has the DNA TGTGCCAGCAGTTTAGAGACTAGCGGGAGGTACAATGAGCAGTTCTTC.